The clone carrying this T cell receptor (beta chain) was seen at least ten times. The antigen remains unidentified. There are 11 residues in the CDR3. V gave up 6 bases and J gave up 10 bases, with 12 bases separating them. Germline V gene lookup returns CDR1 LNHDA and CDR2 SQIVND (reference sequence). This entry comes from a study of beta chain features in type 1 diabetes. As every portion of the isolated RNA was reverse transcribed, the sequencing read expressed TCRB transcripts. Here immunoSEQ multiplex PCR was the method, and the copy in TCRdb shows in-frame clones only, minus some. In the table there are 300,000 or so clones, roughly 8% of which are singletons. Study outcomes and limitations: Across patients, naive, central memory and Treg TCRB repertoires exhibited apparently greater similarity than was observed across healthy donors. All four CD4+ subsets from Type 1 diabetes patients carried moderately but significantly shorter TCRB CDR3s. A pattern of fewer insertions and more deletions at VDJ junctions was seen in type 1 diabetes patients.

The genes are TRBV19 and TRBJ1-1; D is ambiguous. The source is a woman under 30 in good health. Sequenced: central memory CD4+ T cells from blood. DNA of the CDR3: TGTGCCAGTAGCGCCTCTCGGCGAGCTTTCTTT. Protein product: CASSASRRAFF.